This TCR beta chain was sequenced during a study of breast tumors, draining lymph nodes, adjacent tissues (dated by TCRdb to between 2015 and 2016). Describing the broader study: The study compared TCR beta repertoires across tumor, adjacent nontumor tissue and axillary lymph nodes from breast cancer patients. The study aimed to assess the relationships and possible T-cell exchange between tumor, surrounding tissue and draining lymph node repertoires in human breast cancer. The research as a whole found: Tumor and nontumor tissue repertoires were found to be significantly more similar in luminal-like than in basal-like breast cancer. Tumor T-cell repertoires showed less diversity than lymph node repertoires and more diversity than nontumor tissue repertoires, and tumor T-cell repertoires showed preferential V and J gene usage. Rather than being directly demonstrated, the conclusion that tumor T cells originate in lymph nodes was presented as consistent with a hypothesis. A scenario in which most tumor T cells derive from the lymph node and then expand within tumor tissue was judged to be consistent with the data.

The germline ends are 8 bases apart after V is trimmed by 3 bases and J by 1 base. Based on the germline V gene, the CDR1 and CDR2 sequences are LGHNA and YSLEER. The CDR3 sequence holds 14 residues, the cysteine and phenylalanine included. The DNA shown is the 42-base CDR3, in frame from base 1. Sequenced using an Illumina HiSeq 2000. Multiplex PCR amplification was used to generate the TCR beta chain libraries. High-throughput sequencing was used to analyze the amplified TCR beta chain products. The raw public data were reprocessed by TCRdb itself: fastp quality trimming at Q25, MiXCR clonotype calling, in-frame beta chains only. Rows merge per CDR3 protein into single entries with the most common DNA and genes. This sample comprises about 230,000 distinct CDR3 sequences, around 32% of them detected only once. The ten largest make up 1.4% of the sample. This clonotype was picked up many times. What antigen it recognizes has not been identified. Nothing much larger sits one base from this clone, and base qualities are not available.

Lymph node samples came from the axillary draining lymph nodes of breast cancer patients. Sample: axillary lymph node tissue. The sequence joins TRBV4-3 to TRBJ2-3; the D gene lacks a confident call. This TCR was sampled from a female donor with breast cancer. Some clones in this sample may be carry-over from other donors' samples. The DNA sequence is TGCGCCAGCAGCCACGTAGGACGCACAGATACGCAGTATTTT. It translates as CASSHVGRTDTQYF.